The clone carrying this T cell receptor (beta chain) was picked up a small number of times. Its antigen is unidentified. The data are from a study of blood T cells in healthy people across ages. For the study at large: Researchers report that template switching captured about one barcoded beta molecule per two T cells. Study-wide results and caveats: Estimated diversity, derived from one million T cells, was regarded as an underestimate. Diversity of TCR beta correlated strongly with naive T cell percentage.

A second PCR of about 6 to 12 cycles used a sample-barcoded 5' primer and a J-beta primer mix. MiXCR was run by TCRdb on the 5' RACE reads, yielding one entry per CDR3 protein. The sample lists 980,000 or so distinct CDR3 sequences, around 48% seen once, with over 10% in the top ten. V was clipped by 7 bases and J by 4 bases, with 14 bases between them. Germline assignment: CDR1 MNHEY and CDR2 SVGAGI. The CDR3 is 13 amino acids. The clonotype was recovered from a man aged 25 to 45 in good health. The chain recombines TRBV6-5 with TRBJ2-7, with no clear D. The sample consisted of blood. CDR3 region: CASTSLGLYEQYF. In nucleotides, the CDR3 is TGTGCCAGCACCTCTTTAGGGCTATACGAGCAGTACTTC.